The 5 T cell receptor beta chains presented below share a single source sample, sequenced in a study of CD8 T cells in Susac syndrome. Reverse transcription of roughly 0.5 to 1 ug RNA was carried out with random hexamers. TCRdb re-derived calls from the immunoSEQ multiplex PCR reads in MiXCR, one entry per CDR3 protein. The sample consists of about 90,000 distinct CDR3 sequences, approximately 95% of them appearing once. The sequenced sample was CD8+ T cells from PBMCs. The receptors were gathered from a human donor in good health.

The rearrangement uses TRBV6-2 or TRBV6-3 and TRBJ1-5; a weak D match, TRBD1 (5 bases). The CDR3 has 16 residues. V lost 5 bases and J lost 3, with 17 bases in between. Germline CDR1 and CDR2: MNHEY and SVGEGT. In DNA form, the CDR3 reads TGTGCCAGCAGTCCCTCGGCAGGGCCATTCAATCAGCCCCAGCATTTT. It codes for CASSPSAGPFNQPQHF.

The chain links TRBV3-1 to TRBJ2-7; perhaps TRBD2 as D (7 bases). The V end was cut by 2 bases, the J end by 7 bases, with 12 bases between. Germline CDR1 LGHDT, CDR2 YNNKEL (reference sequence). The CDR3 length is 13 residues. The CDR3 sequence: CASSQLAGAEQYF. As DNA, the CDR3 is TGTGCCAGCAGCCAACTGGCGGGGGCTGAGCAGTACTTC.

This chain joins TRBV3-1 and TRBJ2-5; perhaps TRBD2 as D (6 bases). The CDR3 spans 14 residues. Trimming took 4 bases from V and 5 from J, leaving 14 bases between them. Germline V lookup: CDR1 LGHDT, CDR2 YNNKEL (reference sequence). The CDR3 is CASSPVGAGETQYF. Here the CDR3 DNA reads TGTGCCAGCAGCCCTGTAGGGGCGGGGGAGACCCAGTACTTC.

The rearrangement joins TRBV7-2 to TRBJ1-3; D remains ambiguous. Trimming left V 5 bases short and J 4 bases short, with 9 bases between. This CDR3 contains 13 residues. The V gene's germline CDR1 is SGHTA and CDR2 FQGNSA. CDR3 region: CASSHTLGNTIYF. The CDR3 DNA follows: TGTGCCAGCAGCCATACCCTGGGAAACACCATATATTTT.

V is TRBV5-1 and J is TRBJ2-7, with D maybe TRBD1 (6 bases). The ends were cut back, 4 bases at V and 4 bases at J, with 18 bases in the middle. The germline V gene encodes CDR1 SGHRS and CDR2 YFSETQ. This CDR3 spans 15 amino acids. CDR3 loop: CASSPSRQEPYEQYF. DNA of the CDR3: TGCGCCAGCAGCCCCTCCCGACAGGAGCCTTACGAGCAGTACTTC.